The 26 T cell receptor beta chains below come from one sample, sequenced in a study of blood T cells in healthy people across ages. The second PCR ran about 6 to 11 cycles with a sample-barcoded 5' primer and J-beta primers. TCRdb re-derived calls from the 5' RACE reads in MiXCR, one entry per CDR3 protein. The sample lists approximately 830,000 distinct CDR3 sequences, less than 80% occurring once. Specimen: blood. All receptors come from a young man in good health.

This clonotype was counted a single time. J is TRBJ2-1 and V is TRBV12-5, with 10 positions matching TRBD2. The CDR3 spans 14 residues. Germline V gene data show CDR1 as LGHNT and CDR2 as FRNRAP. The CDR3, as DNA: TGTGCCATAGTCTGGCTAGCGGGGGCACATGAGCAGTTCTTC. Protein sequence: CAIVWLAGAHEQFF.

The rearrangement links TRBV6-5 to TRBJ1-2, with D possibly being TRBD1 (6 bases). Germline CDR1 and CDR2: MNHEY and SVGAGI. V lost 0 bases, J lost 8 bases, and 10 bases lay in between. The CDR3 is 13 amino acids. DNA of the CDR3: TGTGCCAGCAGTTACTCGGGGGCGCGGGGCTACACCTTC. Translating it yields CASSYSGARGYTF.

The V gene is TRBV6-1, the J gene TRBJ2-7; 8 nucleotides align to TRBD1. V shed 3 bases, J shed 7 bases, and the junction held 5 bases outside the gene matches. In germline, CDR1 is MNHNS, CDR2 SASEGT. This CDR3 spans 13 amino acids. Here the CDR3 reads CASSEDRAREQYF. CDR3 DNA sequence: TGTGCCAGCAGTGAGGACAGGGCAAGGGAGCAGTACTTC.

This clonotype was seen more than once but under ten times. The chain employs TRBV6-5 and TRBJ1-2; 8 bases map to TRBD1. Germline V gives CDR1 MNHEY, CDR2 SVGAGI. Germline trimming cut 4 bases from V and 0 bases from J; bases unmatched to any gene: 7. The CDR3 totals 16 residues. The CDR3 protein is CASSSLLDRANYGYTF. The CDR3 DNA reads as TGTGCCAGCAGTTCCCTATTGGACAGGGCTAACTATGGCTACACCTTC.

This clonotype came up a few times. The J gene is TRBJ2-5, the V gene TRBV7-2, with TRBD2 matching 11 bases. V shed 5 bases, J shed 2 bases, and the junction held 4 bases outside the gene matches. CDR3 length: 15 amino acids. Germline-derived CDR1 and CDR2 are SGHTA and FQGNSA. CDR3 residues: CASSRSGGAQETQYF. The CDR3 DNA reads TGTGCCAGCAGCCGTAGCGGGGGGGCGCAAGAGACCCAGTACTTC.

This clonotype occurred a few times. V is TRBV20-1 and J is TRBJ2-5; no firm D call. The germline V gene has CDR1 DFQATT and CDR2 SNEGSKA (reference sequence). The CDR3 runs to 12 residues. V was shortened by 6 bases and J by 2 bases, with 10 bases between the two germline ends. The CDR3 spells CSARQKQETQYF. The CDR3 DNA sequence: TGCAGTGCACGACAAAAACAAGAGACCCAGTACTTC.

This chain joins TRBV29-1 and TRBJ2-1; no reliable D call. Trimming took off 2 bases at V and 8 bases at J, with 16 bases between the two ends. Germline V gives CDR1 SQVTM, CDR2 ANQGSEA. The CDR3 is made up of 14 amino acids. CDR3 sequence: CSVENEGKLDEQFF. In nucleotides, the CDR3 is TGCAGCGTTGAAAACGAAGGCAAGCTAGATGAGCAGTTCTTC.

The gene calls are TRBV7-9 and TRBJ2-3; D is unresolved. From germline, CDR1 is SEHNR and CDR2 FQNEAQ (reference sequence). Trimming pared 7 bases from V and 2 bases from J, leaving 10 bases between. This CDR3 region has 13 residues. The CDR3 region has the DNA TGTGCCAGCACCCCTGCCCTCACAGATACGCAGTATTTT. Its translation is CASTPALTDTQYF.

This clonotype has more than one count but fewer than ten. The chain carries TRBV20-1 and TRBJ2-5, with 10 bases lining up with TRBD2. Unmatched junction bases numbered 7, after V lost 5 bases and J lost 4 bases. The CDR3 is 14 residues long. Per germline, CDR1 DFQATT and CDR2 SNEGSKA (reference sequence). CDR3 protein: CSALLAGPGETQYF. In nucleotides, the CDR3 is TGCAGTGCTTTACTAGCGGGGCCAGGAGAGACCCAGTACTTC.

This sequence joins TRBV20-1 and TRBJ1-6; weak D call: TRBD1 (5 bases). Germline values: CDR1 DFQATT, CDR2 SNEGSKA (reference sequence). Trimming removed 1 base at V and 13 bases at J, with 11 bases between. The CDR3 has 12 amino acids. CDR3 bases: TGCAGTGCTAGAGTTTCAGGGTCCCCCCTCCACTTT. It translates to CSARVSGSPLHF.

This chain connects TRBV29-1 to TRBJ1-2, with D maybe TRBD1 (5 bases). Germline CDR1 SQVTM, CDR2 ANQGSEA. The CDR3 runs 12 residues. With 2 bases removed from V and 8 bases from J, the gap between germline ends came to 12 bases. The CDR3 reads CSVEIPGRGYTF. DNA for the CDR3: TGCAGCGTTGAAATCCCGGGACGCGGCTACACCTTC.

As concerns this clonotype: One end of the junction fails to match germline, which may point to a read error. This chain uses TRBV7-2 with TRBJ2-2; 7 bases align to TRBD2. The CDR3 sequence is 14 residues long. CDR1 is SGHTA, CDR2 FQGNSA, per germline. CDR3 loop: CASSPQTSYGERFF. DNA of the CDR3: TGTGCCAGCAGCCCCCAGACTAGCTACGGGGAGCGGTTTTTT.

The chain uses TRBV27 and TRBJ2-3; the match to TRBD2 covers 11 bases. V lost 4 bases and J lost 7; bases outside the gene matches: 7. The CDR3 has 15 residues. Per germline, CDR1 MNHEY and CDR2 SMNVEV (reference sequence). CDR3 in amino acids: CASSSLAGGLNTQYF. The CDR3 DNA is TGTGCCAGCAGTTCGCTAGCGGGGGGCCTGAATACGCAGTATTTT.

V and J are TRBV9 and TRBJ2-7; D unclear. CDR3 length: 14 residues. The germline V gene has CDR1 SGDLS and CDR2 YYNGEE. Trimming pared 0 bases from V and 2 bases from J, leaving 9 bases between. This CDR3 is CASSVGPSPYEQYF. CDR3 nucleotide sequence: TGTGCCAGCAGCGTAGGTCCCTCACCCTACGAGCAGTACTTC.

This CDR3 is CASSIRSSNEKLFF. DNA of the CDR3: TGCGCCAGCAGCATCCGGAGTTCGAATGAAAAACTGTTTTTT. The chain combines TRBV5-1 with TRBJ1-4; D is unclear. CDR3 size: 14 residues. Deletions cut 4 bases from V and 5 bases from J, with 12 bases between. CDR1 and CDR2 from the germline V gene are SGHRS and YFSETQ.

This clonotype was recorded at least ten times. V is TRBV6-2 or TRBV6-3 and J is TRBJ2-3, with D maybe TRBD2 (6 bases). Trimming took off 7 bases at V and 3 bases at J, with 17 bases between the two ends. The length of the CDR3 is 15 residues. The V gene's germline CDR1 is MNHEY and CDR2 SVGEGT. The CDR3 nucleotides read TGTGCCAGCACCGACGTGGGCGGACTAACAGATACGCAGTATTTT. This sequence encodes CASTDVGGLTDTQYF.

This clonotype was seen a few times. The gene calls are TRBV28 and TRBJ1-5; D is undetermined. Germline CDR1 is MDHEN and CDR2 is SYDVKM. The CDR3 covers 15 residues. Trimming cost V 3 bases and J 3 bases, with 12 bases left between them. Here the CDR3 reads CASSFTGEDNQPQHF. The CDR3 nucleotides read TGTGCCAGCAGTTTTACCGGGGAGGACAATCAGCCCCAGCATTTT.

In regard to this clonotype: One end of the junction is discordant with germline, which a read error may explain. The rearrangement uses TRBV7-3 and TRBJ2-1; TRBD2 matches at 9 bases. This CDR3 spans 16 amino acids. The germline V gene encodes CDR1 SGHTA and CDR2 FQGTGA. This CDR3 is CASSLNRLAATTGQFF. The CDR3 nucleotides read TGTGCCAGCAGTTTAAACAGACTAGCGGCCACAACTGGGCAGTTCTTC.

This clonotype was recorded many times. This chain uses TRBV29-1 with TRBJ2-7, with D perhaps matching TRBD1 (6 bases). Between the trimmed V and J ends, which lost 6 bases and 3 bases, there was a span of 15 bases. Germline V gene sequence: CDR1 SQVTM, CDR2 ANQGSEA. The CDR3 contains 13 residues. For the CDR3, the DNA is TGCAGCGTCGCCGGGACACATCTCTACGAGCAGTACTTC. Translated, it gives CSVAGTHLYEQYF.

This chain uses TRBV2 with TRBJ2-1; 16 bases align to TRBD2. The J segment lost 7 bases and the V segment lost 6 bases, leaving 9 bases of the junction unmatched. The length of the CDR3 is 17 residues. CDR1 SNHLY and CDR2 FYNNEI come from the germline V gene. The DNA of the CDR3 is TGTGCCAGCAGGGGACTAGCGGGGGGGCGGTCTTTGAATGAGCAGTTCTTC. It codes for CASRGLAGGRSLNEQFF.

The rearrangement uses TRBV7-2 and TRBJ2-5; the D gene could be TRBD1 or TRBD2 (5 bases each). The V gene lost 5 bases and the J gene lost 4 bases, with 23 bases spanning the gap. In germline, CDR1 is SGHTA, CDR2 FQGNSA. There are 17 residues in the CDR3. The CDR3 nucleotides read TGTGCCAGCAGCCCTAGCCGGGGCACCCCAAAAGGAGAGACCCAGTACTTC. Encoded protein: CASSPSRGTPKGETQYF.

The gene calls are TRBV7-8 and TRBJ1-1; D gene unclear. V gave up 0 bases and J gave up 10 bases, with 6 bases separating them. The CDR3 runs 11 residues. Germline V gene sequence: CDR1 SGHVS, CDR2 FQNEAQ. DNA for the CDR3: TGTGCCAGCAGCTTAGCGCGGGCAGCTTTCTTT. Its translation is CASSLARAAFF.

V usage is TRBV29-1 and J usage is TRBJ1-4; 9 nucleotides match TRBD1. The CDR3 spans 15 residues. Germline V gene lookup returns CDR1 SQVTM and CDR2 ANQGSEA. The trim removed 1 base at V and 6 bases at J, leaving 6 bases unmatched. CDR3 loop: CSVEGNRGQDEKLFF. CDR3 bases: TGCAGCGTTGAAGGTAACAGGGGGCAAGATGAAAAACTGTTTTTT.

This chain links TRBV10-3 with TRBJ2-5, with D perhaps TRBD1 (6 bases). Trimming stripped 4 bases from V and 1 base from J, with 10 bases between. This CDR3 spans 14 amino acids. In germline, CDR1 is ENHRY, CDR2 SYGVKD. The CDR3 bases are TGTGCCATCAGTGTCAGGGGCTCCCAAGAGACCCAGTACTTC. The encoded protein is CAISVRGSQETQYF.

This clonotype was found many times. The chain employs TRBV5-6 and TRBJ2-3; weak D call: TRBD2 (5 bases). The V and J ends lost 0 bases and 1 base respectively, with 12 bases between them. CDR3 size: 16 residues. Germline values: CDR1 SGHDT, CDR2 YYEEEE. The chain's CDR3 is CASSLVTGIGTDTQYF. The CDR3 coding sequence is TGTGCCAGCAGCTTGGTAACGGGGATTGGCACAGATACGCAGTATTTT.

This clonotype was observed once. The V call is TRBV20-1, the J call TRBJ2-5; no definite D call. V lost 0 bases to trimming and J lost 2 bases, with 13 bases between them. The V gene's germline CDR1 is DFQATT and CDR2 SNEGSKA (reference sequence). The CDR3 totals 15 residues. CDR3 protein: CSARDQPEKQETQYF. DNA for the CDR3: TGCAGTGCTAGAGATCAACCCGAAAAGCAAGAGACCCAGTACTTC.